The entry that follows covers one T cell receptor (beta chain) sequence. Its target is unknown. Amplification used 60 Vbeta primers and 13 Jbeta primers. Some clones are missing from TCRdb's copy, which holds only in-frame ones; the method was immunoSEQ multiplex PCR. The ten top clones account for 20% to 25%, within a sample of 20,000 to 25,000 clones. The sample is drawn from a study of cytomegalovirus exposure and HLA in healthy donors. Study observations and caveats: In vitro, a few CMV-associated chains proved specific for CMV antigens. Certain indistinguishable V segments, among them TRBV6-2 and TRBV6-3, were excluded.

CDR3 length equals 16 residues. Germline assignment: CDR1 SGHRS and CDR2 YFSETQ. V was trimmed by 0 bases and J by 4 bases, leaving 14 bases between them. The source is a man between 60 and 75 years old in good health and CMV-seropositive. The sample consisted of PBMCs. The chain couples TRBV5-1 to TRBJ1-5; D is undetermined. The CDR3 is CASSLVADWRNQPQHF. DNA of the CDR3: TGCGCCAGCAGCTTGGTGGCGGACTGGAGAAATCAGCCCCAGCATTTT. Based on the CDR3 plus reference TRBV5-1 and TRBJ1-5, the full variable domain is KAGVTQTPRYLIKTRGQQVTLSCSPISGHRSVSWYQQTPGQGLQFLFEYFSETQRNKGNFPGRFSGRQFSNSRSEMNVSTLELGDSALYLCASSLVADWRNQPQHFGDGTRLSIL.